Listed below are T cell receptor beta chains from one sample, sequenced in a study of identical twins. In TCRdb, the 5' RACE reads were re-called with MiXCR into one record per CDR3 protein. Of 1.5 million or so distinct CDR3 sequences in the sample, 25% to 35% were seen once. Sequencing was done on a sample of cord blood. The receptors derive from a newborn girl in good health. Both conserved end residues are part of each CDR3. The order of the fields is CDR3 protein, CDR3 DNA, clone size, V gene, J gene, D gene. The D gene is left open where the match is weak. The size entry is marked missing in some rows and otherwise reads once, few, many or a size class.

CDR3: CASSFIRGHGYTF
DNA: TGCGCCAGCAGTTTTATCAGGGGGCATGGCTACACCTTC
size: few
V: TRBV12-3/TRBV12-4
J: TRBJ1-2
D: TRBD1

CDR3: CVSSPLAGTYEQYF
DNA: TGTGTCAGCAGTCCCCTAGCGGGCACCTACGAGCAGTACTTC
size: .
V: TRBV28
J: TRBJ2-7
D: TRBD2

CDR3: CASSWGVQPNTEAFF
DNA: TGCGCCAGCAGCTGGGGGGTACAGCCGAACACTGAAGCTTTCTTT
size: once
V: TRBV5-1
J: TRBJ1-1
D: .

CDR3: CASSDESQGHSPLHF
DNA: TGTGCCAGCAGTGATGAGTCACAGGGCCATTCACCCCTCCACTTT
size: .
V: TRBV2
J: TRBJ1-6
D: .

CDR3: CASSGLSGLGPYEQYF
DNA: TGTGCCAGCAGTGGTTTGTCCGGACTAGGCCCTTACGAGCAGTACTTC
size: few
V: TRBV4-2
J: TRBJ2-7
D: TRBD2

CDR3: CASSFGGFGETQYF
DNA: TGTGCCAGCAGTTTTGGCGGGTTCGGGGAGACCCAGTACTTC
size: few
V: TRBV12-3/TRBV12-4
J: TRBJ2-5
D: .

CDR3: CASSYPDRGREDTQYF
DNA: TGTGCCAGCAGTTACCCCGACAGGGGAAGGGAGGATACGCAGTATTTT
size: .
V: TRBV28
J: TRBJ2-3
D: TRBD1

CDR3: CAWSEEGPGTDTQYF
DNA: TGTGCCTGGAGTGAGGAGGGGCCCGGCACAGATACGCAGTATTTT
size: .
V: TRBV30
J: TRBJ2-3
D: .

CDR3: CASSLSRTGGNEQFF
DNA: TGTGCCAGCAGTTTGTCCAGGACAGGGGGCAATGAGCAGTTCTTC
size: few
V: TRBV27
J: TRBJ2-1
D: TRBD1

CDR3: CASSPSGGSSYEQYF
DNA: TGTGCCAGCAGCCCTAGCGGGGGGTCCTCCTACGAGCAGTACTTC
size: .
V: TRBV7-2
J: TRBJ2-7
D: TRBD2

CDR3: CAISEGQGRYEQYF
DNA: TGTGCCATCAGTGAGGGTCAGGGGAGGTACGAGCAGTACTTC
size: few
V: TRBV10-3
J: TRBJ2-7
D: .

CDR3: CASSPLGLHNEQFF
DNA: TGTGCCAGCAGCCCCCTGGGACTCCACAATGAGCAGTTCTTC
size: .
V: TRBV3-1
J: TRBJ2-1
D: .

CDR3: CANSHLTGVGVTDTQYF
DNA: TGTGCCAACAGCCACTTAACAGGGGTCGGTGTCACAGATACGCAGTATTTT
size: .
V: TRBV3-1
J: TRBJ2-3
D: TRBD1

CDR3: CASSSVGYNEQFF
DNA: TGTGCCAGCAGTTCAGTGGGGTACAATGAGCAGTTCTTC
size: few
V: TRBV28
J: TRBJ2-1
D: .

CDR3: CASSVAFLGTGTDTQYF
DNA: TGTGCCAGCAGCGTAGCGTTCTTGGGGACAGGGACAGATACGCAGTATTTT
size: few
V: TRBV9
J: TRBJ2-3
D: TRBD1

CDR3: CASSQGQRGVNTGELFF
DNA: TGTGCCAGCAGCCAAGGTCAAAGGGGGGTGAACACCGGGGAGCTGTTTTTT
size: .
V: TRBV4-2
J: TRBJ2-2
D: .

CDR3: CASSWSGGSSYEQYF
DNA: TGCGCCAGCAGCTGGAGCGGGGGGAGCTCCTACGAGCAGTACTTC
size: .
V: TRBV5-1
J: TRBJ2-7
D: TRBD2

CDR3: CASNEEGRRAFF
DNA: TGTGCCAGCAACGAAGAGGGCCGCCGTGCTTTCTTT
size: .
V: TRBV7-9
J: TRBJ1-1
D: .

CDR3: CASSVGTDMEYF
DNA: TGTGCCAGCAGCGTGGGCACAGATATGGAATATTTT
size: .
V: TRBV12-3/TRBV12-4
J: TRBJ2-3
D: .

CDR3: CASSDLGTSYEQYF
DNA: TGTGCCAGCAGTGACCTAGGGACCTCCTACGAGCAGTACTTC
size: .
V: TRBV6-4
J: TRBJ2-7
D: .

CDR3: CATWTDHHEQYF
DNA: TGTGCCACCTGGACGGACCACCACGAGCAGTACTTC
size: .
V: TRBV6-5
J: TRBJ2-7
D: .

CDR3: CASSHPAGLGSGNTEAFF
DNA: TGTGCCAGCAGCCACCCAGCAGGGCTAGGATCTGGGAACACTGAAGCTTTCTTT
size: .
V: TRBV7-9
J: TRBJ1-1
D: .

CDR3: CAVGPLGETQYF
DNA: TGTGCCGTCGGCCCCTTGGGGGAGACCCAGTACTTC
size: few
V: TRBV10-3
J: TRBJ2-5
D: .

CDR3: CASRKTGVQGEKLFF
DNA: TGCGCCAGCAGGAAAACAGGGGTACAGGGTGAAAAACTGTTTTTT
size: .
V: TRBV5-1
J: TRBJ1-4
D: TRBD1

CDR3: CSARDYLGYNEQYF
DNA: TGCAGTGCTAGAGATTACCTCGGGTACAATGAGCAGTACTTC
size: .
V: TRBV20-1
J: TRBJ2-7
D: .

CDR3: CASRTGAGSTDTQYF
DNA: TGTGCCAGCAGGACAGGGGCGGGGAGCACAGATACGCAGTATTTT
size: once
V: TRBV28
J: TRBJ2-3
D: TRBD1

CDR3: CASSHWRTADTQYF
DNA: TGCGCCAGCAGCCACTGGCGAACGGCAGATACGCAGTATTTT
size: .
V: TRBV4-1
J: TRBJ2-3
D: .

CDR3: CAISGTGAQPQHF
DNA: TGTGCCATCAGTGGGACAGGGGCTCAGCCCCAGCATTTT
size: .
V: TRBV10-3
J: TRBJ1-5
D: TRBD1

CDR3: CASRHLTSGNTIYF
DNA: TGTGCCAGCCGCCACTTGACCTCTGGAAACACCATATATTTT
size: .
V: TRBV11-2
J: TRBJ1-3
D: .

CDR3: CASSLSRIAKNIQYF
DNA: TGTGCCAGCAGTTTATCCAGGATAGCCAAAAACATTCAGTACTTC
size: .
V: TRBV12-3/TRBV12-4
J: TRBJ2-4
D: .

CDR3: CASSQDPGHGYTF
DNA: TGTGCCAGCAGCCAAGATCCGGGGCATGGCTACACCTTC
size: many
V: TRBV14
J: TRBJ1-2
D: .

CDR3: CSAGQGAGGYTF
DNA: TGCAGTGCCGGACAGGGGGCCGGTGGCTACACCTTC
size: .
V: TRBV20-1
J: TRBJ1-2
D: TRBD1

CDR3: CAWERVAKNIQYF
DNA: TGTGCCTGGGAGCGGGTAGCCAAAAACATTCAGTACTTC
size: .
V: TRBV30
J: TRBJ2-4
D: .

CDR3: CASSPGTVPHEQYF
DNA: TGTGCCAGCAGCCCGGGGACAGTCCCCCACGAGCAGTACTTC
size: .
V: TRBV7-9
J: TRBJ2-7
D: TRBD1

CDR3: CASRALAVGSDTQYF
DNA: TGCGCCAGCAGAGCCCTAGCGGTAGGGTCAGATACGCAGTATTTT
size: .
V: TRBV5-1
J: TRBJ2-3
D: TRBD2

CDR3: CSARPVTSPDTQYF
DNA: TGCAGTGCTAGACCGGTGACTAGTCCAGATACGCAGTATTTT
size: .
V: TRBV20-1
J: TRBJ2-3
D: .

CDR3: CASSSRGSYEQYF
DNA: TGTGCCAGCAGTTCAAGGGGATCCTACGAGCAGTACTTC
size: many
V: TRBV14
J: TRBJ2-7
D: .

CDR3: CASSLVGRAGNGYTF
DNA: TGTGCCAGCAGCTTAGTGGGCAGGGCAGGAAATGGCTACACCTTC
size: .
V: TRBV7-2
J: TRBJ1-2
D: .

CDR3: CASSIIGQGNEQFF
DNA: TGTGCCAGTAGTATCATAGGCCAGGGCAATGAGCAGTTCTTC
size: .
V: TRBV19
J: TRBJ2-1
D: .

CDR3: CASSPGQFSNEKLFF
DNA: TGTGCCAGCAGCCCCGGACAGTTCTCTAATGAAAAACTGTTTTTT
size: few
V: TRBV6-1
J: TRBJ1-4
D: .

CDR3: CASSQAFHEQFF
DNA: TGTGCCAGCAGCCAAGCATTCCATGAGCAGTTCTTC
size: few
V: TRBV3-1
J: TRBJ2-1
D: .

CDR3: CSALGQTIPEQFF
DNA: TGCAGTGCTCTGGGACAGACCATCCCTGAGCAGTTCTTC
size: few
V: TRBV20-1
J: TRBJ2-1
D: TRBD1

CDR3: CAISEAVYGYTF
DNA: TGTGCCATCAGTGAGGCAGTCTATGGCTACACCTTC
size: .
V: TRBV10-3
J: TRBJ1-2
D: .

CDR3: CASSIRRGLDTEAFF
DNA: TGTGCCAGTAGTATAAGAAGAGGGTTGGACACTGAAGCTTTCTTT
size: .
V: TRBV19
J: TRBJ1-1
D: .

CDR3: CATSDSGHLGGNQPQHF
DNA: TGTGCCACCAGTGACTCGGGACACTTGGGGGGCAATCAGCCCCAGCATTTT
size: once
V: TRBV24-1
J: TRBJ1-5
D: .